A selection of T cell receptor beta chains follows, all from one sample in a study of T cells after yellow fever vaccination. TCRdb reanalysed the 5' RACE reads using MiXCR and keeps one entry per CDR3 protein. This table holds 340,000 or so distinct CDR3 sequences, approximately 12% found once. Sequenced material: CD4+ T cells sorted from PBMCs, taken 15 days after the yellow fever booster vaccination. The receptors were gathered from a young man who received the YFV17D yellow fever vaccine. Both conserved end residues are part of each CDR3. D genes are given only for firm matches. Clone size, where shown, is once, few, many, or a class for clones that have expanded.

d_call: NA
clone_size: NA
v_call: TRBV28
j_call: TRBJ1-3
cdr3_nt: TGTGCCAGCAGTATCCCGGACGGTCACACCATATATTTT
cdr3_aa: CASSIPDGHTIYF

d_call: NA
clone_size: few
v_call: TRBV7-2
j_call: TRBJ2-1
cdr3_nt: TGTGCCAGCAGCTCCAGGGCCTTGTCTTCGGAGCAGTTCTTC
cdr3_aa: CASSSRALSSEQFF

d_call: TRBD2
clone_size: NA
v_call: TRBV4-2
j_call: TRBJ2-1
cdr3_nt: TGTGCCAGCAGCCAAGATAGGGGTAGCGGGGCCTACAATGAGCAGTTCTTC
cdr3_aa: CASSQDRGSGAYNEQFF

d_call: TRBD1
clone_size: NA
v_call: TRBV29-1
j_call: TRBJ1-4
cdr3_nt: TGCAGCGTCGACAGGGGTACTAATGAAAAACTGTTTTTT
cdr3_aa: CSVDRGTNEKLFF

d_call: NA
clone_size: few
v_call: TRBV6-6
j_call: TRBJ2-1
cdr3_nt: TGTGCCAGCAGTTACGAGCGGCGTGAGCAGTTCTTC
cdr3_aa: CASSYERREQFF

d_call: NA
clone_size: few
v_call: TRBV19
j_call: TRBJ2-1
cdr3_nt: TGTGCCAGTAGGACGGGCAATGAGCAGTTCTTC
cdr3_aa: CASRTGNEQFF

d_call: NA
clone_size: NA
v_call: TRBV2
j_call: TRBJ1-2
cdr3_nt: TGTGCCAGCAGGCTAGAGGTCGGGAACTATGGCTACACCTTC
cdr3_aa: CASRLEVGNYGYTF

d_call: NA
clone_size: few
v_call: TRBV29-1
j_call: TRBJ1-4
cdr3_nt: TGCAGCGTCTCAGGGAGGTCCAATGAAAAACTGTTTTTT
cdr3_aa: CSVSGRSNEKLFF

d_call: TRBD2
clone_size: NA
v_call: TRBV7-3
j_call: TRBJ2-2
cdr3_nt: TGTGCCAGCAGCTCTAGCGGGGGCACCGGGGAGCTGTTTTTT
cdr3_aa: CASSSSGGTGELFF

d_call: NA
clone_size: NA
v_call: TRBV5-1
j_call: TRBJ1-2
cdr3_nt: TGCGCCAGCAGCTTGGTCCGGGGGCGCGACTATGGCTACACCTTC
cdr3_aa: CASSLVRGRDYGYTF

d_call: NA
clone_size: NA
v_call: TRBV5-1
j_call: TRBJ2-3
cdr3_nt: TGCGCCAGCAGCTTAAGCAGGGGATACACAGATACGCAGTATTTT
cdr3_aa: CASSLSRGYTDTQYF

d_call: TRBD1
clone_size: NA
v_call: TRBV5-1
j_call: TRBJ1-6
cdr3_nt: TGCGCCAGCAGCTTGGATTTACGACAGGGGGGATCACCCCTCCACTTT
cdr3_aa: CASSLDLRQGGSPLHF

d_call: NA
clone_size: NA
v_call: TRBV20-1
j_call: TRBJ2-5
cdr3_nt: TGCAGTGCCGATACGCGGCAAGAGACCCAGTACTTC
cdr3_aa: CSADTRQETQYF

d_call: NA
clone_size: few
v_call: TRBV12-3/TRBV12-4
j_call: TRBJ2-5
cdr3_nt: TGTGCCAGCAGTTTACGGCCTGGGTTGGAGACCCAGTACTTC
cdr3_aa: CASSLRPGLETQYF

d_call: TRBD2
clone_size: many
v_call: TRBV7-9
j_call: TRBJ2-5
cdr3_nt: TGTGCCAGCAGCCCGCCGGGACTAGCGGGGAAAGAGACCCAGTACTTC
cdr3_aa: CASSPPGLAGKETQYF

d_call: NA
clone_size: NA
v_call: TRBV7-8
j_call: TRBJ2-7
cdr3_nt: TGTGCCAGCAGCCCCGACCGAGGGACGGCTAACGAGCAGTACTTC
cdr3_aa: CASSPDRGTANEQYF

d_call: TRBD1
clone_size: NA
v_call: TRBV19
j_call: TRBJ1-5
cdr3_nt: TGTGCCAGTAGGCCCGGGACAGCCCCAGGCGGTGTCCAGCATTTT
cdr3_aa: CASRPGTAPGGVQHF

d_call: NA
clone_size: few
v_call: TRBV4-3
j_call: TRBJ1-6
cdr3_nt: TGCGCCAGCAGCCAAGAACACCCGGGCTACTCCTATAATTCACCCCTCCACTTT
cdr3_aa: CASSQEHPGYSYNSPLHF

d_call: NA
clone_size: many
v_call: TRBV12-3/TRBV12-4
j_call: TRBJ2-7
cdr3_nt: TGTGCCAGCAGTTTACTAGGGAACGATGAGCAGTACTTC
cdr3_aa: CASSLLGNDEQYF

d_call: NA
clone_size: NA
v_call: TRBV24-1
j_call: TRBJ2-1
cdr3_nt: TGTGCCACCAGTGATTCTACGGGACTCCGGCAGCAGTTCTTC
cdr3_aa: CATSDSTGLRQQFF

d_call: NA
clone_size: few
v_call: TRBV5-4
j_call: TRBJ2-1
cdr3_nt: TGTGCCAGCAGCCGACAGGACAGACTTGACAATGAGCAGTTCTTC
cdr3_aa: CASSRQDRLDNEQFF

d_call: NA
clone_size: NA
v_call: TRBV7-2
j_call: TRBJ1-6
cdr3_nt: TGTGCCAGCAGCTTAGTCCAGGGGAATTCACCCCTCCACTTT
cdr3_aa: CASSLVQGNSPLHF

d_call: NA
clone_size: NA
v_call: TRBV7-2
j_call: TRBJ1-4
cdr3_nt: TGTGCCAGCAGCTCATCTGGGGGGGCCGCGAAGCGAAAACTGTTTTTT
cdr3_aa: CASSSSGGAAKRKLFF

d_call: TRBD1
clone_size: few
v_call: TRBV5-1
j_call: TRBJ2-1
cdr3_nt: TGCGCCAGCCCAAGGACAGGGTCCTACAATGAGCAGTTCTTC
cdr3_aa: CASPRTGSYNEQFF

d_call: NA
clone_size: few
v_call: TRBV6-1
j_call: TRBJ1-4
cdr3_nt: TGTGCCTCCCGGGACGGGAATGAAAAACTGTTTTTT
cdr3_aa: CASRDGNEKLFF

d_call: NA
clone_size: few
v_call: TRBV9
j_call: TRBJ2-1
cdr3_nt: TGTGCCAGCAGCGTAGGGACTACAAGCGGGTACAATGAGCAGTTCTTC
cdr3_aa: CASSVGTTSGYNEQFF

d_call: TRBD1
clone_size: few
v_call: TRBV11-2
j_call: TRBJ1-2
cdr3_nt: TGTGCCAGCAGCGCGGACAGGGGCCACTATGGCTACACCTTC
cdr3_aa: CASSADRGHYGYTF

d_call: NA
clone_size: NA
v_call: TRBV15
j_call: TRBJ1-5
cdr3_nt: TGTGCCACCAGCAGAGACACACAGCCCCAGCATTTT
cdr3_aa: CATSRDTQPQHF

d_call: NA
clone_size: few
v_call: TRBV6-5
j_call: TRBJ2-3
cdr3_nt: TGTGCCAGCAGCCCCGGCTGGGCTACTGGGGCAGATACGCAGTATTTT
cdr3_aa: CASSPGWATGADTQYF

d_call: TRBD2
clone_size: NA
v_call: TRBV7-9
j_call: TRBJ2-3
cdr3_nt: TGTGCCAGCAGCGTAGACAGGGGACTAGCGCACACAGATACGCAGTATTTT
cdr3_aa: CASSVDRGLAHTDTQYF

d_call: NA
clone_size: NA
v_call: TRBV7-7
j_call: TRBJ2-2
cdr3_nt: TGTGCCAGCAGCTCCGGGACACTCGCGAACACCGGGGAGCTGTTTTTT
cdr3_aa: CASSSGTLANTGELFF

d_call: NA
clone_size: NA
v_call: TRBV25-1
j_call: TRBJ2-7
cdr3_nt: TGTGCCAGCAGTGATAATCGGGGTTTCCCCCACGAGCAGTACTTC
cdr3_aa: CASSDNRGFPHEQYF

d_call: NA
clone_size: NA
v_call: TRBV4-3
j_call: TRBJ2-3
cdr3_nt: TGCGCCAGCAGCCAGGACCTAGTCACTACGCAGTATTTT
cdr3_aa: CASSQDLVTTQYF

d_call: NA
clone_size: NA
v_call: TRBV7-8
j_call: TRBJ1-5
cdr3_nt: TGTGCCAGCAGCTTAGATGATGATCCCGGTATTTGGCGGCCCCAGCATTTT
cdr3_aa: CASSLDDDPGIWRPQHF

d_call: TRBD1
clone_size: few
v_call: TRBV20-1
j_call: TRBJ1-6
cdr3_nt: TGCAGTGCTAGACGGAGGGGGCAGAATTCACCCCTCCACTTT
cdr3_aa: CSARRRGQNSPLHF

d_call: NA
clone_size: NA
v_call: TRBV3-1
j_call: TRBJ1-4
cdr3_nt: TGTGCCAGCAGCCTCCCGCGGAATAATGAAAAACTGTTTTTT
cdr3_aa: CASSLPRNNEKLFF

d_call: NA
clone_size: few
v_call: TRBV9
j_call: TRBJ2-1
cdr3_nt: TGTGCCAGCAGCGGACACGCGGTGTACAATGAGCAGTTCTTC
cdr3_aa: CASSGHAVYNEQFF

d_call: TRBD1
clone_size: NA
v_call: TRBV5-6
j_call: TRBJ1-6
cdr3_nt: TGTGCCAGCAGCCTGCCGGGACAGGGTGGTTCACCCCTCCACTTT
cdr3_aa: CASSLPGQGGSPLHF

d_call: NA
clone_size: few
v_call: TRBV7-9
j_call: TRBJ2-3
cdr3_nt: TGTGCCAGCAGCAATTACAGGAGCACAGATACGCAGTATTTT
cdr3_aa: CASSNYRSTDTQYF

d_call: NA
clone_size: many
v_call: TRBV7-9
j_call: TRBJ2-3
cdr3_nt: TGTGCCAGCAGCGTCATATCTGGAGATACGCAGTATTTT
cdr3_aa: CASSVISGDTQYF

d_call: TRBD1
clone_size: few
v_call: TRBV10-3
j_call: TRBJ2-5
cdr3_nt: TGTGCCATCAGTCGACAGGGGCCAGAGACCCAGTACTTC
cdr3_aa: CAISRQGPETQYF

d_call: NA
clone_size: few
v_call: TRBV5-6
j_call: TRBJ2-3
cdr3_nt: TGTGCCAGCAGCTTGCCTCGGACCGGCACAGATACGCAGTATTTT
cdr3_aa: CASSLPRTGTDTQYF

d_call: TRBD2
clone_size: NA
v_call: TRBV4-3
j_call: TRBJ2-1
cdr3_nt: TGCGCCAGCAGCCAAGCCCCTAGCGGGGGGGCCAATGAGCAGTTCTTC
cdr3_aa: CASSQAPSGGANEQFF

d_call: NA
clone_size: few
v_call: TRBV14
j_call: TRBJ2-1
cdr3_nt: TGTGCCAGCAGCCTCCCCGACGGGGCTGAGCAGTTCTTC
cdr3_aa: CASSLPDGAEQFF

d_call: TRBD1
clone_size: few
v_call: TRBV24-1
j_call: TRBJ2-3
cdr3_nt: TGTGCCACCAGTGACCCTGGGCCAGGGGGAGATACGCAGTATTTT
cdr3_aa: CATSDPGPGGDTQYF

d_call: NA
clone_size: many
v_call: TRBV27
j_call: TRBJ1-5
cdr3_nt: TGTGCCAGCAATAATCGGGGCCAGCCCCAGCATTTT
cdr3_aa: CASNNRGQPQHF

d_call: NA
clone_size: few
v_call: TRBV7-2
j_call: TRBJ1-1
cdr3_nt: TGTGCCAGCAGCACCACAGGGCGCCGGGGCACTGAAGCTTTCTTT
cdr3_aa: CASSTTGRRGTEAFF

d_call: TRBD2
clone_size: NA
v_call: TRBV7-3
j_call: TRBJ2-3
cdr3_nt: TGTGCCAGCAGCTCCCGGACTAGCGGGAGGGCAGATACGCAGTATTTT
cdr3_aa: CASSSRTSGRADTQYF

d_call: NA
clone_size: NA
v_call: TRBV6-2/TRBV6-3
j_call: TRBJ1-2
cdr3_nt: TGTGCCAGCACCCCCACGCCGGGGATTGGCTATGGCTACACCTTC
cdr3_aa: CASTPTPGIGYGYTF

d_call: NA
clone_size: many
v_call: TRBV7-9
j_call: TRBJ2-2
cdr3_nt: TGTGCCAGCAGCTTACATGGGGGAGTACGGAGGAACACCGGGGAGCTGTTTTTT
cdr3_aa: CASSLHGGVRRNTGELFF

d_call: TRBD2
clone_size: few
v_call: TRBV15
j_call: TRBJ2-5
cdr3_nt: TGTGCCACCAGCAAGGGACTAGCGGGTCAGACCCAGTACTTC
cdr3_aa: CATSKGLAGQTQYF

d_call: NA
clone_size: many
v_call: TRBV29-1
j_call: TRBJ2-3
cdr3_nt: TGCAGCGTTGGTAGTGGAGATACGCAGTATTTT
cdr3_aa: CSVGSGDTQYF

d_call: NA
clone_size: many
v_call: TRBV10-1
j_call: TRBJ2-3
cdr3_nt: TGCGCCAGCGGACGAGGGGACCTGTTGCCTTATACGCAGTATTTT
cdr3_aa: CASGRGDLLPYTQYF

d_call: NA
clone_size: few
v_call: TRBV3-1
j_call: TRBJ2-1
cdr3_nt: TGTGCCAGCAGCCATAGGGGTGGGGACAATGAGCAGTTCTTC
cdr3_aa: CASSHRGGDNEQFF

d_call: NA
clone_size: NA
v_call: TRBV7-2
j_call: TRBJ2-3
cdr3_nt: TGTGCCAGCAGCTTAGTGTCGGGTACGCAGTATTTT
cdr3_aa: CASSLVSGTQYF

d_call: NA
clone_size: NA
v_call: TRBV10-2
j_call: TRBJ2-2
cdr3_nt: TGCGCCATCGGACTCTTGAACACCGGGGAGCTGTTTTTT
cdr3_aa: CAIGLLNTGELFF

d_call: NA
clone_size: NA
v_call: TRBV27
j_call: TRBJ2-7
cdr3_nt: TGTGCCAGCAGTTTATACAGGGCTAAGAACGAGCAGTACTTC
cdr3_aa: CASSLYRAKNEQYF

d_call: NA
clone_size: few
v_call: TRBV6-6
j_call: TRBJ2-3
cdr3_nt: TGTGCCAGCACTAAACAGAAGGATACGCAGTATTTT
cdr3_aa: CASTKQKDTQYF

d_call: NA
clone_size: few
v_call: TRBV6-5
j_call: TRBJ2-6
cdr3_nt: TGTGCCAGCAGTTATGGCGGGGCCGTACCTGGGGCCAACGTCCTGACTTTC
cdr3_aa: CASSYGGAVPGANVLTF

d_call: NA
clone_size: NA
v_call: TRBV5-1
j_call: TRBJ2-1
cdr3_nt: TGCGCCAGCACCGTTCGGGAGAGCTCCTACAATGAGCAGTTCTTC
cdr3_aa: CASTVRESSYNEQFF